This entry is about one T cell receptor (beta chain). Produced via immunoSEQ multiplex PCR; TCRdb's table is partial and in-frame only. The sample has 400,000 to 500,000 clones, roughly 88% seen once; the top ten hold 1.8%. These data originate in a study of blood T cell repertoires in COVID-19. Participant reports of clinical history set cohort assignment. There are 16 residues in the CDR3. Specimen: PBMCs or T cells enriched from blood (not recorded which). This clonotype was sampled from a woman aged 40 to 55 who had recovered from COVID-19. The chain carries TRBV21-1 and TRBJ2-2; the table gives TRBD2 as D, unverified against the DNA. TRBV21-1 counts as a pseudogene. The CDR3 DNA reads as TGTGCCAGCGAGCCCGATAGCGGGAAGAACACCGGGGAGCTGTTTTTT. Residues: CASEPDSGKNTGELFF.